This T cell receptor beta chain comes out of a study of blood T cells in healthy people across ages. Together with a sample-barcoded 5' primer, a J-beta primer mix was included in a second PCR lasting about 7 to 11 cycles. Using its own MiXCR run on the 5' RACE reads, TCRdb lists one record per CDR3 protein. The data show about 800,000 distinct CDR3 sequences, 46% seen once. General observations from the study: Using unsorted PBMCs precluded a conclusive naive versus antigen-experienced comparison.

The V end lost 3 bases, the J end lost 5 bases, and 6 bases lay between the germline ends. CDR3 size: 12 residues. Germline CDR1 is SGHTA and CDR2 is FQGNSA. A note on this clonotype: Antigen: not known.

Sequenced input: blood. The chain carries TRBV7-2 and TRBJ2-3, with D unresolved. This clonotype was obtained from an elderly man in good health. For the CDR3, the DNA is TGTGCCAGCAGCTTGTTCATAGATACGCAGTATTTT. It is translated as CASSLFIDTQYF.